The sequence of this T cell receptor (beta chain) was determined in a study of blood T cell repertoires in COVID-19. About the study: Acute and convalescent COVID-19 specimens originated in the United States, Italy and Spain.

Authors' analysis steps: Estimates of nucleated cell counts were drawn from the amplification of reference gene primers. Here immunoSEQ multiplex PCR was the method, and the copy in TCRdb shows in-frame clones only, minus some. Clonal size and the V and J genes are those of that table, whereas D and trimming came from the DNA. The sample includes a few hundred thousand clones, roughly 90% of them seen just once. There are 15 residues in the CDR3. CDR1 LNHDA and CDR2 SQIVND come from the germline V gene (reference sequence). V was pared by 10 bases and J by 8 bases, with 24 bases between. The sequence derives from a woman aged 25 to 39 with COVID-19, enrolled during active disease. The chain couples TRBV19 to TRBJ2-1; perhaps TRBD2 as D (6 bases). The sequenced sample was peripheral blood. The CDR3 here is CATSPSGDPTDEQFF. Written as DNA, the CDR3 is TGTGCCACCTCCCCATCGGGAGATCCCACGGATGAGCAGTTCTTC.